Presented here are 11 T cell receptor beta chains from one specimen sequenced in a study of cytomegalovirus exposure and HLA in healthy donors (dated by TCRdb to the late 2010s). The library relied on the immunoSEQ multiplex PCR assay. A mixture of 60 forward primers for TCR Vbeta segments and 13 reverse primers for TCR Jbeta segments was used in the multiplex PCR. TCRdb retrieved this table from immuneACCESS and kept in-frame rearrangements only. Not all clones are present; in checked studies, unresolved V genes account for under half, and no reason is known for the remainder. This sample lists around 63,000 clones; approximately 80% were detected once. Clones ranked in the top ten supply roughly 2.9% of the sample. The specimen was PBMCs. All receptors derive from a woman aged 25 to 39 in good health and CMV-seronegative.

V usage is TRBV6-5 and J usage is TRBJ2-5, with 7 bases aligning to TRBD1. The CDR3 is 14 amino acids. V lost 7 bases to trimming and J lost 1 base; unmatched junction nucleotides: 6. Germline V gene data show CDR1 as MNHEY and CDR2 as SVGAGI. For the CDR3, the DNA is TGTGCCAGCACCCCGACAGGGCCCCAAGAGACCCAGTACTTC. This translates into CASTPTGPQETQYF.

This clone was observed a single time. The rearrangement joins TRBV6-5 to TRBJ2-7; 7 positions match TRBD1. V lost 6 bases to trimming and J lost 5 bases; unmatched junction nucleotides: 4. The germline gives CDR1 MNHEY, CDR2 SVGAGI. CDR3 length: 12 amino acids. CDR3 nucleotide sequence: TGTGCCAGCAGAACCGACAGGGACGAGCAGTACTTC. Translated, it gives CASRTDRDEQYF.

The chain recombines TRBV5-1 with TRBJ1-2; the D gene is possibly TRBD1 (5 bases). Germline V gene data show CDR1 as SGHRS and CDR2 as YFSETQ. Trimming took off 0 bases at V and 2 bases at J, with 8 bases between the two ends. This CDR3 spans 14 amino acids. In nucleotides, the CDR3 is TGCGCCAGCAGCTTGGCCCCAGGGAACTATGGCTACACCTTC. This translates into CASSLAPGNYGYTF.

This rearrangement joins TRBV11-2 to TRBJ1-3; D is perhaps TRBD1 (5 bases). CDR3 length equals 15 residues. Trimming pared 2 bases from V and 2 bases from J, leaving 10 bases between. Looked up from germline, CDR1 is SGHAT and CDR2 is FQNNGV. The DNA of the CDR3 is TGTGCCAGCAGCTTACGGGGGACTCCTGGAAACACCATATATTTT. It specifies CASSLRGTPGNTIYF.

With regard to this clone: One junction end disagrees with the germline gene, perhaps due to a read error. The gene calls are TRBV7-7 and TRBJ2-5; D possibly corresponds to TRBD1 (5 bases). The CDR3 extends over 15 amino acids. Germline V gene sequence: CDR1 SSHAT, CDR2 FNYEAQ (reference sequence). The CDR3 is CASSFHVGREETQYF. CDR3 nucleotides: TGTGCTAGCAGCTTTCACGTCGGCAGGGAAGAGACCCAGTACTTC.

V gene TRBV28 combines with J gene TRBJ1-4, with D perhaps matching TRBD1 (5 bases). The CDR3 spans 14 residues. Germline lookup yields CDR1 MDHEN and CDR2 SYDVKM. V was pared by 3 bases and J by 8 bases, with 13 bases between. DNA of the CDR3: TGTGCCAGCAGTTTGGGAGCAGGGAGGGAAAAACTGTTTTTT. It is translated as CASSLGAGREKLFF.

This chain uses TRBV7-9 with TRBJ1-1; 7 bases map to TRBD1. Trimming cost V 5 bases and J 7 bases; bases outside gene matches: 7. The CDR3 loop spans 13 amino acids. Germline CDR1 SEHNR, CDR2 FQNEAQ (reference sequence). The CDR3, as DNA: TGTGCCAGCAGCATCGACAGGGCCGGTGAAGCTTTCTTT. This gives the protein CASSIDRAGEAFF.

CDR3 sequence: CASSLDRGTDTQYF. In DNA, the CDR3 is TGTGCCAGCAGTTTAGACAGGGGAACAGATACGCAGTATTTT. The chain couples TRBV27 to TRBJ2-3; 8 bases are shared with TRBD1. V was pared by 2 bases and J by 3 bases, with 1 base of the junction left unmatched. CDR1 MNHEY and CDR2 SMNVEV come from the germline V gene (reference sequence). This CDR3 region has 14 residues.

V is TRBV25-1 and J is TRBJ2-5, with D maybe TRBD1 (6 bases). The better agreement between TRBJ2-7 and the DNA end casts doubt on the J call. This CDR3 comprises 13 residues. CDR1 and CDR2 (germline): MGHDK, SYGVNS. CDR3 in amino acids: CASQQGQSYEQYF. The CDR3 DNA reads TGTGCCAGCCAACAGGGCCAATCCTACGAGCAGTACTTC.

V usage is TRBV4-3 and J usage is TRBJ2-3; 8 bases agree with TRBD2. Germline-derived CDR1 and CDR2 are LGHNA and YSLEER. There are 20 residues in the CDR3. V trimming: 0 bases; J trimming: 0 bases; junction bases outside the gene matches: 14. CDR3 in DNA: TGCGCCAGCAGCCAAGAGTGGGGCCGGGGGGGCAGTTTGAGCACAGATACGCAGTATTTT. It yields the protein CASSQEWGRGGSLSTDTQYF.

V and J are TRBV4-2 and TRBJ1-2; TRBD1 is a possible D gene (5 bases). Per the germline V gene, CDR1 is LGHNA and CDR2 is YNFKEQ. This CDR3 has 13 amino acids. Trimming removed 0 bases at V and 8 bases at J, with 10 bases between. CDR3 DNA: TGTGCCAGCAGCCAAGAAATGGGGGGAGGCTACACCTTC. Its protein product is CASSQEMGGGYTF.